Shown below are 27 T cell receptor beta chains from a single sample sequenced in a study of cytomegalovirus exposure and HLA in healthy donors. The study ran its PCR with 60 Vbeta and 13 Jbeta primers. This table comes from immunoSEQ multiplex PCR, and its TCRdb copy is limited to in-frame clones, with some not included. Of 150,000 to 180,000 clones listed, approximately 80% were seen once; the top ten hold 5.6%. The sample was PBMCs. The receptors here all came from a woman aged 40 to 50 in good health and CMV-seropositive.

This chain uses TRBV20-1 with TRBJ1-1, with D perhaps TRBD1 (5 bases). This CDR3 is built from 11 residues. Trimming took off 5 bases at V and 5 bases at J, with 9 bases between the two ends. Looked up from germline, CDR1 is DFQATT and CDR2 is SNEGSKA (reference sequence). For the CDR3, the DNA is TGCAGTGCTCCGGACAAAACTGAAGCTTTCTTT. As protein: CSAPDKTEAFF.

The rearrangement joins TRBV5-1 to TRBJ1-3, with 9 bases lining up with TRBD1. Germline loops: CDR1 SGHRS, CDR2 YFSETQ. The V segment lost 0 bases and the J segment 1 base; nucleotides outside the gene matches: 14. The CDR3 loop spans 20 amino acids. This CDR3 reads CASSLVPPLAGTGSGNTIYF. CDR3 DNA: TGCGCCAGCAGCTTGGTGCCTCCTTTAGCCGGGACAGGGTCTGGAAACACCATATATTTT. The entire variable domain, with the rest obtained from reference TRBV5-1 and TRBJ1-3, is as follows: KAGVTQTPRYLIKTRGQQVTLSCSPISGHRSVSWYQQTPGQGLQFLFEYFSETQRNKGNFPGRFSGRQFSNSRSEMNVSTLELGDSALYLCASSLVPPLAGTGSGNTIYFGEGSWLTVV.

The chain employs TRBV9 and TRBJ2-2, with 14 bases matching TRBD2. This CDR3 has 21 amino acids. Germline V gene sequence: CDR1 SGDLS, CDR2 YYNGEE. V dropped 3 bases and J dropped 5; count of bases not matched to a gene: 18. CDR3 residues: CASSAQGGTSGSWGNTGELFF. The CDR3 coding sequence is TGTGCCAGCAGCGCCCAGGGGGGGACTAGCGGGAGTTGGGGGAATACCGGGGAGCTGTTTTTT.

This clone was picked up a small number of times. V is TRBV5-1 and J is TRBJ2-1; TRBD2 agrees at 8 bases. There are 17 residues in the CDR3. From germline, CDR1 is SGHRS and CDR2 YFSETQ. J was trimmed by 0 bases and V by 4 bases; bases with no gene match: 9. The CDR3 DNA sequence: TGCGCCAGCAGCCTTAATCTAGCGGGTAGCTCCTACAATGAGCAGTTCTTC. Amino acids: CASSLNLAGSSYNEQFF.

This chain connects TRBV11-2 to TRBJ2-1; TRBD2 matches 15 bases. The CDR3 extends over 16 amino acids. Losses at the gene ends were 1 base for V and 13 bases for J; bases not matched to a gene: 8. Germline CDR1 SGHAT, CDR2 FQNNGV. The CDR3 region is CASSLARTSGRGDQFF. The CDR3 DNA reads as TGTGCCAGCAGCTTAGCGAGGACTAGCGGGAGGGGGGATCAGTTCTTC.

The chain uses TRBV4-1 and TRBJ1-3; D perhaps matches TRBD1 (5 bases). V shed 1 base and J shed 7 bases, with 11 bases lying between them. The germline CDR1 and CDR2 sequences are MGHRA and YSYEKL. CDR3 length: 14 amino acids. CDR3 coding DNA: TGCGCCAGCAGCCAAGTCTCAGGGCAGAACACCATATATTTT. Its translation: CASSQVSGQNTIYF.

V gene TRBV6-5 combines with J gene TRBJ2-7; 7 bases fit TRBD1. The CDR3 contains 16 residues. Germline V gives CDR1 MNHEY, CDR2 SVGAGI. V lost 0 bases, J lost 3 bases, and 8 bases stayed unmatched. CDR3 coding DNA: TGTGCCAGCAGTTACTCGAACAGGGGCGCTCACTACGAGCAGTACTTC. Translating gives CASSYSNRGAHYEQYF.

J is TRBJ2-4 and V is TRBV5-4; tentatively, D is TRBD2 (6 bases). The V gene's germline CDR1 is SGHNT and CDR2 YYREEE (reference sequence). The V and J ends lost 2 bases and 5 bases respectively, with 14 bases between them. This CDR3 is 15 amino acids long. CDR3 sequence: CASSFGGRGENIQYF. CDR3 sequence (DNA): TGTGCCAGCAGCTTTGGGGGGAGAGGCGAAAACATTCAGTACTTC.

For the CDR3, the DNA is TGTGCCAGCAGCGCAGGGACTAGCGGGAACGAGCAGTACTTC. Translation gives CASSAGTSGNEQYF. The V call is TRBV9, the J call TRBJ2-7, with 13 bases fitting TRBD2. CDR3 length equals 14 residues. CDR1 SGDLS and CDR2 YYNGEE come from the germline V gene. V was pared by 3 bases and J by 5 bases, with 2 bases of the junction left unmatched.

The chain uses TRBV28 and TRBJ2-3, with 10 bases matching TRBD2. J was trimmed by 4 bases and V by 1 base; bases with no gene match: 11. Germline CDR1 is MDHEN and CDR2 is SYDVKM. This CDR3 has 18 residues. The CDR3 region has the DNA TGTGCCAGCAGTTTATCCCACGGACTAGCGGAAGCTTCAGATACGCAGTATTTT. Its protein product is CASSLSHGLAEASDTQYF.

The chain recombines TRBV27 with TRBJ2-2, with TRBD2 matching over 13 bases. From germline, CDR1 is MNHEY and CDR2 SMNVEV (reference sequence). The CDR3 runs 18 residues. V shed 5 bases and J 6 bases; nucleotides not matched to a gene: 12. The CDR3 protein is CASSPSRTSGSVAGELFF. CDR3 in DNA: TGTGCCAGCAGTCCCTCAAGGACTAGCGGGAGCGTGGCCGGGGAGCTGTTTTTT.

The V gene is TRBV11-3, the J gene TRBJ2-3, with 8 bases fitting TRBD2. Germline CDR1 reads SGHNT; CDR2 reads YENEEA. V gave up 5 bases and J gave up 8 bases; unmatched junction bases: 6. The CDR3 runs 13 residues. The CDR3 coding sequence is TGTGCCAGCAGCGCGGTAACTAGCGGTACGCAGTATTTT. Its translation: CASSAVTSGTQYF.

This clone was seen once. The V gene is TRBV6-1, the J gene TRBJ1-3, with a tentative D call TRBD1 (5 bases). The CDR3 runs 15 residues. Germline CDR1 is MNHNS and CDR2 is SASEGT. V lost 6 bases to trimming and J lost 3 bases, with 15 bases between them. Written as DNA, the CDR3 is TGTGCCAGCAGCGCGTCCGGGACTCTTGGAAACACCATATATTTT. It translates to CASSASGTLGNTIYF.

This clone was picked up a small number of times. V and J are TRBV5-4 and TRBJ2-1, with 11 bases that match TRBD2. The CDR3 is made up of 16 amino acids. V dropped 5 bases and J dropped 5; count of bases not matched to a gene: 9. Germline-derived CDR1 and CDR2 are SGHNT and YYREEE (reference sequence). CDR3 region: CASRETSGIRNNEQFF. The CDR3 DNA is TGTGCCAGCAGGGAGACTAGCGGGATTAGGAACAATGAGCAGTTCTTC.

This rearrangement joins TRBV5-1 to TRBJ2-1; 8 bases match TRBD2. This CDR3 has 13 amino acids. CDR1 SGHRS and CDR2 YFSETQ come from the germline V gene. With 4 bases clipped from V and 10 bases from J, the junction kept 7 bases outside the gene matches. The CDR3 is CASSRLPSGEQFF. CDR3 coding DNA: TGCGCCAGCAGCCGGTTGCCTAGCGGGGAGCAGTTCTTC.

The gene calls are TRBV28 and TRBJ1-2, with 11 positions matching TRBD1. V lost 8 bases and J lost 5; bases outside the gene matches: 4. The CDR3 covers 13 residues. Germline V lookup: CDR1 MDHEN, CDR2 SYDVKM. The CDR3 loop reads CASGTGGLYGYTF. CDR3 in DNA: TGTGCCAGCGGGACAGGGGGTCTTTATGGCTACACCTTC.

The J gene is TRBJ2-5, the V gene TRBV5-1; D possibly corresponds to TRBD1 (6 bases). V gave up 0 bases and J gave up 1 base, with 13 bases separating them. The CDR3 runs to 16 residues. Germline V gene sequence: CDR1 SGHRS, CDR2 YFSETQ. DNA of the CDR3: TGCGCCAGCAGCTTGGCCACGGGACACTCCCAAGAGACCCAGTACTTC. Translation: CASSLATGHSQETQYF.

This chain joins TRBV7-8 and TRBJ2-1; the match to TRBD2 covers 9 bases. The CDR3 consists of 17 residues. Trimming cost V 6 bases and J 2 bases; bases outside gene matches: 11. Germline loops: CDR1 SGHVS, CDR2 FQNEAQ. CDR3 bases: TGTGCCAGCAGGGGTCGGGGACTAGCCGACCCCTACAATGAGCAGTTCTTC. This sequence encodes CASRGRGLADPYNEQFF.

The CDR3: CASSLLGTTQYNEQFF. The CDR3 DNA sequence: TGTGCCAGCAGCTTACTCGGGACTACTCAATACAATGAGCAGTTCTTC. This rearrangement joins TRBV7-3 to TRBJ2-1; 7 positions agree with TRBD2. The germline CDR1 and CDR2 sequences are SGHTA and FQGTGA. The V segment lost 2 bases and the J segment 4 bases; nucleotides outside the gene matches: 8. The CDR3 loop spans 16 amino acids.

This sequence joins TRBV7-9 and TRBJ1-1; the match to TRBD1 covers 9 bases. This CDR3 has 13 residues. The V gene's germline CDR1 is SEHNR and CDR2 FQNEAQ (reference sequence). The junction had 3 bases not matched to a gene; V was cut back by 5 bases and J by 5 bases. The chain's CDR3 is CASSLDRGTEAFF. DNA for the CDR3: TGTGCCAGCAGCCTGGACAGGGGTACTGAAGCTTTCTTT.

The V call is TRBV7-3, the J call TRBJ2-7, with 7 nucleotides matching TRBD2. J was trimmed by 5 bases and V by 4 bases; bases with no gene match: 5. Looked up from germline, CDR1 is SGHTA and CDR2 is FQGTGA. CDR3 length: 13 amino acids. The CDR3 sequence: CASSSWGGHEQYF. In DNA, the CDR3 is TGTGCCAGCAGCTCCTGGGGAGGGCACGAGCAGTACTTC.

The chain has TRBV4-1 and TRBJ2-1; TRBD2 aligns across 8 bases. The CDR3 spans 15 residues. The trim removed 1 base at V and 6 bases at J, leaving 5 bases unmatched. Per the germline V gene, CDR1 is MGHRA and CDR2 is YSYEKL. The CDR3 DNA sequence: TGCGCCAGCAGCCAAGTAGCGGGAAGGCTCAATGAGCAGTTCTTC. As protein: CASSQVAGRLNEQFF.

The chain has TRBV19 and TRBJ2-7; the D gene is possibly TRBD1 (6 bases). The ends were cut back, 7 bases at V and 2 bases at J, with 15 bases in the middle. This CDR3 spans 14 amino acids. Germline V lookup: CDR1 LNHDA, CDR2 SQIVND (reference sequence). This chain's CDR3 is CASKSGTRAYEQYF. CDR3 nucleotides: TGTGCCAGTAAGTCCGGGACACGCGCCTACGAGCAGTACTTC.

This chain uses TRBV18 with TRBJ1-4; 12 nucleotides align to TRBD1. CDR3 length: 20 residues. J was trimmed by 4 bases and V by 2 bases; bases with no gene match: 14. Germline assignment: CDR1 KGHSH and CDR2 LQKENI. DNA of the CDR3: TGTGCCAGCTCACCAGGGCCGGGACAGGGGGCAAAGAACCTTAATGAAAAACTGTTTTTT. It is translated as CASSPGPGQGAKNLNEKLFF.

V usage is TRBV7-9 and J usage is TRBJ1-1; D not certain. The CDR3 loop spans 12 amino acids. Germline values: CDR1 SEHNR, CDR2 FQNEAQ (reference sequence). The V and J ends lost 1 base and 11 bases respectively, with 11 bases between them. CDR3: CASSLGSAGAFF. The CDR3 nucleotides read TGTGCCAGCAGCTTAGGTTCAGCGGGGGCTTTCTTT.

The CDR3 sequence: CASSQESALAAEAFF. In DNA form, the CDR3 reads TGCGCCAGCAGCCAAGAGAGTGCCCTGGCGGCTGAAGCTTTCTTT. This chain uses TRBV4-1 with TRBJ1-1; D gene unclear. This CDR3 contains 15 residues. Germline V CDR1 and CDR2: MGHRA, YSYEKL. V shed 0 bases and J shed 6 bases, with 14 bases lying between them.

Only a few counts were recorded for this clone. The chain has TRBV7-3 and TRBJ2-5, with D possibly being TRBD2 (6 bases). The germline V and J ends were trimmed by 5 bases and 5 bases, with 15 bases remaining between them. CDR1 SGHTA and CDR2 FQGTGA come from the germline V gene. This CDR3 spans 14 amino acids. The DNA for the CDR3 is TGTGCCAGCAGCCGTCAGGGAGGTACGGAGACCCAGTACTTC. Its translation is CASSRQGGTETQYF.